These T cell receptor beta chains were read from a single sample in a study of blood T cell repertoires in COVID-19. Using immunoSEQ multiplex PCR, the repertoire was profiled, and TCRdb retains in-frame clones only, with some absent. The table shows about 170,000 clones, with 80% to 85% occurring only once. The material sequenced was peripheral blood. These receptors were taken from a man aged 18 to 35 with active or convalescent COVID-19. The CDR3 runs from the conserved cysteine through the conserved F or W. A D gene is named only where the DNA matches it firmly. Size is stated for part of the rows, as once, few or many counts, or as a class when the clone is expanded.

TRBJ1-5	TRBV12-2	.	.	CASRLALTNNQPQHF	TGTGCAAGTCGCTTAGCGCTAACCAACAATCAGCCCCAGCATTTT
TRBJ1-2	TRBV3-1/TRBV3-2	.	.	CASSQSWSNYGYTF	TGTGCCAGCAGCCAATCGTGGAGTAACTATGGCTACACCTTC
TRBJ2-3	TRBV21-1	few	.	CASSKVRPVAEDTQYF	TGTGCCAGCAGCAAAGTGAGGCCTGTAGCGGAAGATACGCAGTATTTT
TRBJ2-1	TRBV6-4	few	TRBD2	CASSAGLEYNEQFF	TGTGCCAGCAGTGCGGGACTAGAATACAATGAGCAGTTCTTC
TRBJ1-3	TRBV5-7	.	.	CASSNGWRESGNTIYF	TGTGCCAGCAGCAACGGTTGGAGGGAGTCTGGAAACACCATATATTTT
TRBJ1-1	TRBV20-1	.	.	CSAPRNTEAFF	TGCAGTGCTCCCCGGAACACTGAAGCTTTCTTT
TRBJ1-1	TRBV28	once	TRBD1	CASSPRTGPNTEAFF	TGTGCCAGCAGTCCTCGGACAGGACCGAACACTGAAGCTTTCTTT
TRBJ2-1	TRBV11-2	.	TRBD2	CASSSRTSGSYNEQFF	TGTGCCAGCAGCTCCCGGACTAGCGGGAGCTACAATGAGCAGTTCTTC
TRBJ1-2	TRBV28	few	TRBD1	CASSLPGTGLYGYTF	TGTGCCAGCAGTTTACCAGGGACAGGGCTCTATGGCTACACCTTC
TRBJ2-5	TRBV5-1	.	TRBD2	CASSTSLAGEETQYF	TGCGCCAGCAGCACCTCTCTAGCGGGAGAAGAGACCCAGTACTTC
TRBJ2-7	TRBV7-2	.	TRBD1	CASSLGQGGFNEQYF	TGTGCCAGCAGTTTAGGACAGGGAGGATTCAACGAGCAGTACTTC
TRBJ2-1	TRBV21-1	.	.	CASSTSSGSYNEQFF	TGTGCCAGCAGCACTTCTAGTGGGTCCTACAATGAGCAGTTCTTC
TRBJ1-2	TRBV29-1	.	.	CSVRVAGDYGYTF	TGCAGCGTCCGCGTCGCGGGGGACTATGGCTACACCTTC
TRBJ1-2	TRBV2	.	TRBD1	CASTPGGNRRNYGYTF	TGTGCCAGCACACCAGGGGGCAACCGGCGAAACTATGGCTACACCTTC
TRBJ2-6	TRBV28	.	.	CASSFNPGANVLTF	TGTGCCAGCAGTTTCAATCCTGGGGCCAACGTCCTGACTTTC
TRBJ2-1	TRBV7-8	.	.	CASSSRDLAATLEQFF	TGTGCCAGCAGCTCCCGGGACTTAGCGGCGACTCTTGAGCAGTTCTTC
TRBJ2-3	TRBV4-1	.	.	CASSQGLVADTQYF	TGCGCCAGCAGCCAAGGTCTAGTGGCAGATACGCAGTATTTT
TRBJ1-1	TRBV10-3	.	.	CAISESPWGRGSGTEAFF	TGTGCCATCAGTGAGTCCCCCTGGGGAAGGGGGAGCGGCACTGAAGCTTTCTTT
TRBJ1-4	TRBV11-2	.	TRBD1	CASSSYRGGAEKLFF	TGTGCCAGCAGCTCCTACAGGGGTGGGGCTGAAAAACTGTTTTTT
TRBJ2-1	TRBV7-2	once	TRBD2	CASSPRSGSYNEQFF	TGTGCCAGCAGCCCCCGGAGCGGGAGTTACAATGAGCAGTTCTTC
TRBJ1-1	TRBV5-1	.	TRBD1	CASSFTGDSEAFF	TGCGCCAGCAGTTTTACAGGGGATTCTGAAGCTTTCTTT
TRBJ2-1	TRBV5-1	.	TRBD1	CASSTGQGGQYNEQFF	TGCGCCAGCAGCACGGGACAGGGAGGCCAATACAATGAGCAGTTCTTC
TRBJ2-7	TRBV7-9	.	TRBD2	CASSYSGGSSYEQYF	TGTGCCAGCAGTTATAGCGGGGGAAGCTCCTACGAGCAGTACTTC
TRBJ1-5	TRBV7-2	few	.	CASSFGRVGPQHF	TGTGCCAGCAGCTTCGGCAGGGTTGGGCCCCAGCATTTT
TRBJ2-3	TRBV10-1	.	.	CASSSEWGDTDTQYF	TGCGCCAGCAGTTCCGAATGGGGGGACACAGATACGCAGTATTTT
TRBJ1-2	TRBV10-2	.	.	CASSGQGNVYGYTF	TGCGCCAGCAGTGGCCAGGGGAATGTCTATGGCTACACCTTC
TRBJ1-2	TRBV29-1	.	.	CSVGAGYNYGYTF	TGCAGCGTTGGGGCAGGGTATAACTATGGCTACACCTTC
TRBJ1-2	TRBV6-2/TRBV6-3	.	.	CASSYGRETYGYTF	TGTGCCAGCAGTTACGGTAGGGAGACCTATGGCTACACCTTC
TRBJ1-6	TRBV7-6	.	.	CASSLAGGPEQNIYNSPLHF	TGTGCCAGCAGCTTAGCAGGGGGACCGGAACAGAATATTTATAATTCACCCCTCCACTTT
TRBJ2-2	TRBV7-8	.	.	CASSSSGANTGELFF	TGTGCCAGCAGCTCCTCGGGGGCGAACACCGGGGAGCTGTTTTTT
TRBJ2-5	TRBV5-4	.	.	CASSLGRAEETQYF	TGTGCCAGCAGCTTGGGGCGGGCGGAAGAGACCCAGTACTTC
TRBJ1-5	TRBV5-6	.	.	CASSFGAQGINQPQHF	TGTGCCAGCAGCTTCGGCGCCCAGGGGATTAATCAGCCCCAGCATTTT
TRBJ2-5	TRBV5-4	.	TRBD2	CASSLGAGTQETQYF	TGTGCCAGCAGCTTGGGAGCGGGGACCCAAGAGACCCAGTACTTC
TRBJ1-5	TRBV19	.	.	CASSIDNNQPQHF	TGTGCCAGTAGTATAGATAACAATCAGCCCCAGCATTTT
TRBJ2-1	TRBV14	.	.	CASSLRDEQFF	TGTGCCAGCAGCCTAAGAGATGAGCAGTTCTTC
TRBJ1-1	TRBV5-1	.	.	CASSLGPNTEAFF	TGCGCCAGCAGCTTGGGGCCTAACACTGAAGCTTTCTTT
TRBJ1-4	TRBV2	.	.	CASSVQGLYEKLFF	TGTGCCAGCAGTGTTCAGGGGCTTTACGAAAAACTGTTTTTT
TRBJ2-1	TRBV7-3	.	TRBD1	CASSLTLVGTGRDEQFF	TGTGCCAGCAGCTTAACGTTGGTCGGGACAGGGAGGGATGAGCAGTTCTTC
TRBJ2-1	TRBV18	once	TRBD2	CASSPPGGGSYNEQFF	TGTGCCAGCTCACCACCGGGCGGGGGCTCCTACAATGAGCAGTTCTTC
TRBJ2-3	TRBV15	.	.	CATSRGPSLEPSTDTQYF	TGTGCCACCAGCAGAGGTCCCAGTCTAGAACCTAGCACAGATACGCAGTATTTT
TRBJ2-3	TRBV5-1	.	.	CASSLGTSTDTQYF	TGCGCCAGCAGCTTAGGGACTAGCACAGATACGCAGTATTTT
TRBJ1-5	TRBV19	.	.	CASGNRRGQYSNQPQHF	TGTGCCAGTGGAAATAGGCGAGGACAGTATAGCAATCAGCCCCAGCATTTT